The text below deals with one T cell receptor (beta chain). The length of the CDR3 is 15 residues. Germline V lookup: CDR1 SEHNR, CDR2 FQNEAQ (reference sequence). The germline V and J ends were trimmed by 3 bases and 3 bases, with 12 bases remaining between them. The entry originates in a study of beta chain features in type 1 diabetes. All of the isolated RNA was reverse transcribed, so expressed TCRB transcripts were sequenced. Sequencing used immunoSEQ multiplex PCR; TCRdb keeps in-frame clones, though not all of them. Found here are 330,000 or so clones, 15% to 20% of them singletons; the top ten hold 0.044%.

The sequenced sample consisted of naive CD4+ T cells from blood. The chain is built from TRBV7-9 and TRBJ1-3, with a possible D match to TRBD1 (5 bases). This clonotype was obtained from a woman aged 18-35 years in good health. This CDR3 reads CASSFGGSDGNTIYF. The CDR3 DNA follows: TGTGCCAGCAGCTTCGGGGGTTCGGATGGAAACACCATATATTTT. Using reference TRBV7-9 and TRBJ1-3 for the parts outside the CDR3, the full variable domain is DTGVSQNPRHKITKRGQNVTFRCDPISEHNRLYWYRQTLGQGPEFLTYFQNEAQLEKSRLLSDRFSAERPKGSFSTLEIQRTEQGDSAMYLCASSFGGSDGNTIYFGEGSWLTVV.